The T cell receptor beta chain under discussion was sequenced for a study of shared clonotypes between healthy human individuals. Profiling relied on immunoSEQ multiplex PCR, and the TCRdb table lists in-frame clones only, not all of them. The sample has about 490,000 clones, 76% seen once. This CDR3 is built from 19 residues. Germline lookup yields CDR1 LGHNA and CDR2 YSLEER. Trimming at V came to 0 bases and at J to 8 bases, leaving 16 bases not matched to a gene. The sample comprised PBMCs. This sequence originates from a middle-aged woman in good health. Some clones in this sample may be carry-over from other donors' samples. The rearrangement joins TRBV4-3 to TRBJ2-2; 9 bases are shared with TRBD2. CDR3 DNA: TGCGCCAGCAGCCAAGATCTCGCTGTGGGCGGGAGGGCGAAGGGGGAGCTGTTTTTT. Amino acids: CASSQDLAVGGRAKGELFF.